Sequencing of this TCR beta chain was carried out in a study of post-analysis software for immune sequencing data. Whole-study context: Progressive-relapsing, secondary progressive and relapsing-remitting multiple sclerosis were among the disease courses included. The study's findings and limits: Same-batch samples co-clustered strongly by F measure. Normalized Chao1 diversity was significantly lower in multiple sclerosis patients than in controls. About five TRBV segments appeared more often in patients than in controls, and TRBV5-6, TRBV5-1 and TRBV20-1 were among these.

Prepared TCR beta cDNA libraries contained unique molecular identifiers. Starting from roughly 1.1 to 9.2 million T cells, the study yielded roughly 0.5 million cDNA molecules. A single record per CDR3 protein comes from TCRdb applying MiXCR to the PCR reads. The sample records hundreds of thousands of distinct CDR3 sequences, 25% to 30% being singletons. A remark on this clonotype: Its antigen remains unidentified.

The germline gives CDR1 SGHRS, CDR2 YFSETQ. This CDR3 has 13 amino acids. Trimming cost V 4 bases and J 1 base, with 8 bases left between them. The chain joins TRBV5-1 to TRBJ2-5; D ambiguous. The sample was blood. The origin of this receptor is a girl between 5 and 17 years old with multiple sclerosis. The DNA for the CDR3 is TGCGCCAGCAGCGCCCAGAGCCAAGAGACCCAGTACTTC. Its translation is CASSAQSQETQYF.